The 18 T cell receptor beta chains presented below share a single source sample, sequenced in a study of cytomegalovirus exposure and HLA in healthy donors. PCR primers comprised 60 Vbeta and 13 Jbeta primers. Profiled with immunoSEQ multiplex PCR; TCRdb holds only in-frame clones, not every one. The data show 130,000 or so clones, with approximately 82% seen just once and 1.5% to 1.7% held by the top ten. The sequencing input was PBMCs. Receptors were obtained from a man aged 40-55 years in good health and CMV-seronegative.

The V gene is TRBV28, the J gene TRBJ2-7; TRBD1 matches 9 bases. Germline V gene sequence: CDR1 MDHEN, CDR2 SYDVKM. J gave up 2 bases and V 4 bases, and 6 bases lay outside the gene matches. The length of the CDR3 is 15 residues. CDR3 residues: CASSSPGQGPYEQYF. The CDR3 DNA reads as TGTGCCAGCAGTTCTCCGGGACAGGGTCCCTACGAGCAGTACTTC.

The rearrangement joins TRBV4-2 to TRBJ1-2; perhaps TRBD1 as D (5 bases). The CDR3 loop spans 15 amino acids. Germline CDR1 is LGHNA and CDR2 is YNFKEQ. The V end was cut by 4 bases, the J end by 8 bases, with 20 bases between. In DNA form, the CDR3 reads TGTGCCAGCAGCCCCGTTGGGGCCGGGTTGGGGGGCTACACCTTC. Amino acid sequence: CASSPVGAGLGGYTF.

The CDR3 region has the DNA TGCGCCAGCAGCTTGGGACAGGGTAACTACGAGCAGTACTTC. Residues: CASSLGQGNYEQYF. The chain uses TRBV5-1 and TRBJ2-7, with TRBD1 matching 7 bases. V dropped 0 bases and J dropped 3; count of bases not matched to a gene: 3. CDR1 is SGHRS, CDR2 YFSETQ, per germline. This CDR3 is 14 amino acids long. Variable domain in full (rest from reference TRBV5-1 and TRBJ2-7): KAGVTQTPRYLIKTRGQQVTLSCSPISGHRSVSWYQQTPGQGLQFLFEYFSETQRNKGNFPGRFSGRQFSNSRSEMNVSTLELGDSALYLCASSLGQGNYEQYFGPGTRLTVT.

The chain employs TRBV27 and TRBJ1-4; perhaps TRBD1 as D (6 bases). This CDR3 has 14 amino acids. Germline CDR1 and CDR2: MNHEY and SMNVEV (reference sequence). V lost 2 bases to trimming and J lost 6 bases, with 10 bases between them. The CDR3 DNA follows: TGTGCCAGCAGTTTAAACAGGGACGATGAAAAACTGTTTTTT. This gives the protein CASSLNRDDEKLFF.

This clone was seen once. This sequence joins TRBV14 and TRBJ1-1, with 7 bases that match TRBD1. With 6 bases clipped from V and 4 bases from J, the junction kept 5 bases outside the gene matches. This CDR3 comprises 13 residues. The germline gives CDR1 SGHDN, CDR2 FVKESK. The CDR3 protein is CASSRDRVTEAFF. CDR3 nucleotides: TGTGCCAGCAGTCGTGACAGGGTCACTGAAGCTTTCTTT.

As DNA, the CDR3 is TGTGCCAGCAGCTTAAGACAGGTTAGCTCCTACGAGCAGTACTTC. Amino acid sequence: CASSLRQVSSYEQYF. The gene calls are TRBV7-8 and TRBJ2-7, with D maybe TRBD1 (6 bases). Germline V gives CDR1 SGHVS, CDR2 FQNEAQ. V lost 2 bases, J lost 0 bases, and 11 bases lay in between. The CDR3 consists of 15 residues.

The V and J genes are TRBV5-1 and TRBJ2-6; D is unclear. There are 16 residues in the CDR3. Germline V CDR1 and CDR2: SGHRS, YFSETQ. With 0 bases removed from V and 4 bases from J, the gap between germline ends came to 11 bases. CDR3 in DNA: TGCGCCAGCAGCTTGGTTTACCGCACAGGGGCCAACGTCCTGACTTTC. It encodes CASSLVYRTGANVLTF.

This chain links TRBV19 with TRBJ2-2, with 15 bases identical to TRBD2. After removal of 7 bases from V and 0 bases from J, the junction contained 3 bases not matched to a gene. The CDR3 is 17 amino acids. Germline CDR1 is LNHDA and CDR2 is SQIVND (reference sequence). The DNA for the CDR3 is TGTGCCAGTATGGGACTAGCGGGAGGAACGAACACCGGGGAGCTGTTTTTT. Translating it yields CASMGLAGGTNTGELFF.

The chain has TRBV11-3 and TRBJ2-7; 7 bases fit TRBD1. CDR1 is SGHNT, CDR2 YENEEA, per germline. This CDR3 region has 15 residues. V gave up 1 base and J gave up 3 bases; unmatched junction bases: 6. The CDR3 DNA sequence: TGTGCCAGCAGCTTAGCCCCGGGACAGAACTACGAGCAGTACTTC. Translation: CASSLAPGQNYEQYF.

CDR3 amino acids: CASSLLEQVNEKLFF. CDR3 nucleotides: TGTGCCAGCAGCCTGCTGGAACAGGTTAATGAAAAACTGTTTTTT. The chain joins TRBV7-9 to TRBJ1-4; TRBD1 is a possible D gene (5 bases). The germline gives CDR1 SEHNR, CDR2 FQNEAQ (reference sequence). The V and J ends lost 5 bases and 4 bases respectively, with 14 bases between them. The CDR3 covers 15 residues.

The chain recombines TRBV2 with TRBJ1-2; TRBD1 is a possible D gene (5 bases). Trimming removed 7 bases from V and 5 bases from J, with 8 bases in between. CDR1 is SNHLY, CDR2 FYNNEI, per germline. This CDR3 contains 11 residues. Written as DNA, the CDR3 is TGTGCCAGCAAGGAGGGGTATGGCTACACCTTC. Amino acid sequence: CASKEGYGYTF.

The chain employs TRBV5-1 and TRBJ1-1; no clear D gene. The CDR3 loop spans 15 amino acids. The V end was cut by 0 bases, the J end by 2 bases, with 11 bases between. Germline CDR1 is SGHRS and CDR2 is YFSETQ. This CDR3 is CASSLETAVNTEAFF. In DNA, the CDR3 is TGCGCCAGCAGCTTGGAAACAGCAGTTAACACTGAAGCTTTCTTT. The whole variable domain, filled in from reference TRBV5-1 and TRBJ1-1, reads KAGVTQTPRYLIKTRGQQVTLSCSPISGHRSVSWYQQTPGQGLQFLFEYFSETQRNKGNFPGRFSGRQFSNSRSEMNVSTLELGDSALYLCASSLETAVNTEAFFGQGTRLTVV.

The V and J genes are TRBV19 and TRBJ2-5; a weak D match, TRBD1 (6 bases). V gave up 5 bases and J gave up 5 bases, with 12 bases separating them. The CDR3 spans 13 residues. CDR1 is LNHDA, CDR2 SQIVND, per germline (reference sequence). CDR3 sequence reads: CASSVQGVETQYF. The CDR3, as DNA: TGTGCCAGTAGTGTACAGGGAGTGGAGACCCAGTACTTC.

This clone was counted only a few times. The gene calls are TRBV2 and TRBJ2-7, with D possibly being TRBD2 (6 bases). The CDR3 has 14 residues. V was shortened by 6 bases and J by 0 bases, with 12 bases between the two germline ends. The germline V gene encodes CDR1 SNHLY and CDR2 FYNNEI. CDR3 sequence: CASSRDSSSYEQYF. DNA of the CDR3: TGTGCCAGCAGCAGGGACTCTAGCTCCTACGAGCAGTACTTC.

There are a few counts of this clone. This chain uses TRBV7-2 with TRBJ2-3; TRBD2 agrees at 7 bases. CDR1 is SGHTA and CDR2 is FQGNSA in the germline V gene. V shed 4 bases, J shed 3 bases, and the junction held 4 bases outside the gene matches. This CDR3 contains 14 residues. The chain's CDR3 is CASSWTSGTDTQYF. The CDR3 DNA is TGTGCCAGCAGCTGGACTAGTGGGACAGATACGCAGTATTTT. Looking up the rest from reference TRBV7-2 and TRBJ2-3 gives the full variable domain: GAGVSQSPSNKVTEKGKDVELRCDPISGHTALYWYRQSLGQGLEFLIYFQGNSAPDKSGLPSDRFSAERTGGSVSTLTIQRTQQEDSAVYLCASSWTSGTDTQYFGPGTRLTVL.

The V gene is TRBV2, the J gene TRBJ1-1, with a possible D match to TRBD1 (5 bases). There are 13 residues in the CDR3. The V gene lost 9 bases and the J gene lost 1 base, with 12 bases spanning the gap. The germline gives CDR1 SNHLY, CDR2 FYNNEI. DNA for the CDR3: TGTGCCAGTACAGGTGAATCGAACACTGAAGCTTTCTTT. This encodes CASTGESNTEAFF. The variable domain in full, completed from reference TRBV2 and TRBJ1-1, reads EPEVTQTPSHQVTQMGQEVILRCVPISNHLYFYWYRQILGQKVEFLVSFYNNEISEKSEIFDDQFSVERPDGSNFTLKIRSTKLEDSAMYFCASTGESNTEAFFGQGTRLTVV.

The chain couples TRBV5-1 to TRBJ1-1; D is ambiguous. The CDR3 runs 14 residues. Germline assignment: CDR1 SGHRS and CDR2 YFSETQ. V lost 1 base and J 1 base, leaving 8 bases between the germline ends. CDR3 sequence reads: CASSLYAGNTEAFF. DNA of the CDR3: TGCGCCAGCAGCTTGTATGCGGGGAACACTGAAGCTTTCTTT.

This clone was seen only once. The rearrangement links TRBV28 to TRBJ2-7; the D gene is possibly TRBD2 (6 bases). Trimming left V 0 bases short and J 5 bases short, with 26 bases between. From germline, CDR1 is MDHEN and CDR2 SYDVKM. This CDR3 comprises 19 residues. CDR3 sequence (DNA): TGTGCCAGCAGTTTATGGGTCTCTCTAAGCGAAGGGACTCGAGACGAGCAGTACTTC. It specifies CASSLWVSLSEGTRDEQYF. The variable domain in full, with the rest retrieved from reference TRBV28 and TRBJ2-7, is DVKVTQSSRYLVKRTGEKVFLECVQDMDHENMFWYRQDPGLGLRLIYFSYDVKMKEKGDIPEGYSVSREKKERFSLILESASTNQTSMYLCASSLWVSLSEGTRDEQYFGPGTRLTVT.